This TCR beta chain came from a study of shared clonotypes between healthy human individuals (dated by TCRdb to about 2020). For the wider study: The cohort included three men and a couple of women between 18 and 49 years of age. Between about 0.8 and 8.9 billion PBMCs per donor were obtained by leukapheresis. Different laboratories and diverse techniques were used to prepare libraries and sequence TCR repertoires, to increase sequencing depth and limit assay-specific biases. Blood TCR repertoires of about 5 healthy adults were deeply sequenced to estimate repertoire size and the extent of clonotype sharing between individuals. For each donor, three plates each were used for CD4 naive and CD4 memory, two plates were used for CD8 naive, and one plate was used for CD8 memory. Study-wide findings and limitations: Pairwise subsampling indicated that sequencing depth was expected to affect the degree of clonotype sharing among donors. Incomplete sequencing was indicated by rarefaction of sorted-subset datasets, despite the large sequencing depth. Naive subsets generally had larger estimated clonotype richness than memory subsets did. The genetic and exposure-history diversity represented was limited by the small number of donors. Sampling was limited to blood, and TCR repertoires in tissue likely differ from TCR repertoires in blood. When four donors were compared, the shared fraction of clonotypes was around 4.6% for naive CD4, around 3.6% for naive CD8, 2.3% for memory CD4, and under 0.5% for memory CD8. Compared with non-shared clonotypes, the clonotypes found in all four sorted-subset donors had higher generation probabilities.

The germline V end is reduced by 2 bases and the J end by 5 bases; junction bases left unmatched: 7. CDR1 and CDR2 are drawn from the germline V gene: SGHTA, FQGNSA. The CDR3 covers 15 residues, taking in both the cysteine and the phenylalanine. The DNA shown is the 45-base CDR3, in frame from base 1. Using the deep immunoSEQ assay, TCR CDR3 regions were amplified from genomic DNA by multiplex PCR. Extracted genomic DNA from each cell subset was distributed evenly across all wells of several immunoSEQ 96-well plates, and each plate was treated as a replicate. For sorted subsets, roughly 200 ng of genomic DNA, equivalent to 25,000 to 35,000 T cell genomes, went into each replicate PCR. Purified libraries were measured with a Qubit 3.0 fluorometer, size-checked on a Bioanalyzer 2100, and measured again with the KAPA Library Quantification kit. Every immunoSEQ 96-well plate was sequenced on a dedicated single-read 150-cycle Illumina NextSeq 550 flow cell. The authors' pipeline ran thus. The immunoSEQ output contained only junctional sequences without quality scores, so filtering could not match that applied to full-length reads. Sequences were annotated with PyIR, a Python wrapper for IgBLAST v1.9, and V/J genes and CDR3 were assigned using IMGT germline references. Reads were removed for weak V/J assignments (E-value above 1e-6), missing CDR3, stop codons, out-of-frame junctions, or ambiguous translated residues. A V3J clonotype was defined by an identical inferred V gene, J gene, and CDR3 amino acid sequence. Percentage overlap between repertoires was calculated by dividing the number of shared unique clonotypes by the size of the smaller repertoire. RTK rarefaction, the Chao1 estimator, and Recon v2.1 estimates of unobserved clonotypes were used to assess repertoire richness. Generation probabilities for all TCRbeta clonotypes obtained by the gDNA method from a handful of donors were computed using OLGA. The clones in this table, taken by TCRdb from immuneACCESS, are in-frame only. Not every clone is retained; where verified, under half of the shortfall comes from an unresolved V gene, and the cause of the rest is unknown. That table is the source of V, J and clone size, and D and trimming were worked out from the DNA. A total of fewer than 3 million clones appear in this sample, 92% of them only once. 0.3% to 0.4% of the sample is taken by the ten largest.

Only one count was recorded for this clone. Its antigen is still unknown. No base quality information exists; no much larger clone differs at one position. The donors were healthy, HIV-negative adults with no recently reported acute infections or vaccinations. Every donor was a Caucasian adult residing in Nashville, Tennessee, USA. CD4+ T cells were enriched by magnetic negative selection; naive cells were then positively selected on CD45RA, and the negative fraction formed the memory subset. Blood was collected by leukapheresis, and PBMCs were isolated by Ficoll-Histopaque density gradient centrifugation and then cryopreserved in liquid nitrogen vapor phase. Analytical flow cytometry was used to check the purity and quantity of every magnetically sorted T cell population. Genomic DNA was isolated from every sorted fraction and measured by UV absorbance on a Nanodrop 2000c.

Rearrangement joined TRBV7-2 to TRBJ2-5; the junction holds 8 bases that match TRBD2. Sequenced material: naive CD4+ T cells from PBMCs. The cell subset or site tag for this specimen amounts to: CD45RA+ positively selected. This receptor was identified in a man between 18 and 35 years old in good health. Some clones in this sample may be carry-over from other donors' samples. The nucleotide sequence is TGTGCCAGCAGCTTATCGGGGGGGGCGGCGGAGACCCAGTACTTC. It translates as CASSLSGGAAETQYF.